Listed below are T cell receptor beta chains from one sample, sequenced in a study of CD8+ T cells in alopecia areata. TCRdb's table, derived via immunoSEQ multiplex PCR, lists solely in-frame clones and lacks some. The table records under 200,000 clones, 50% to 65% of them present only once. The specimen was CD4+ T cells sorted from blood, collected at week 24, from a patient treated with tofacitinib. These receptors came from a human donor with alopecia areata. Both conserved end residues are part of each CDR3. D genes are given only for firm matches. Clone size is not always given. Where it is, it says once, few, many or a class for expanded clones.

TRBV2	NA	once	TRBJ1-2	TGTGCCAGCAGTGGGGGGCCCGACTATGGCTACACCTTC	CASSGGPDYGYTF
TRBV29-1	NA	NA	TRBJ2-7	TGCAGCGCTTCCGGGGCGGCCGGGTCCTACGAGCAGTACTTC	CSASGAAGSYEQYF
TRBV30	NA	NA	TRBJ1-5	TGTGCCTGGAGTATGGGAAGGGGCAATCAGCCCCAGCATTTT	CAWSMGRGNQPQHF
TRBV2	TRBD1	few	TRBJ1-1	TGTGCCAGCAGTGTCCTAGGGACAGGGCCCGGGGGTTGTTTCTTT	CASSVLGTGPGGCFF
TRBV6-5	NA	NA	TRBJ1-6	TGTGCCAGCAGTCGGGAGTTTGGATCACCCCTCCACTTT	CASSREFGSPLHF
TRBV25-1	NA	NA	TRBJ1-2	TGTGCCAGCAGTGTGGAACAGGGTAGGATGGGCTACACCTTC	CASSVEQGRMGYTF
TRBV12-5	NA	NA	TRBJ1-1	TGTGCTAGTGGTTTGGTACTGGGAGGGCTTCTACAAGACGCTTTCTTT	CASGLVLGGLLQDAFF
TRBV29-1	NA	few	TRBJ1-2	TGCAGCGTAGGGGACAACAAGGGCTACACCTTC	CSVGDNKGYTF
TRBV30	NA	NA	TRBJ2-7	TGTGCCTGGAGATCGTACAGGGTCAACGAGCAGTACTTC	CAWRSYRVNEQYF
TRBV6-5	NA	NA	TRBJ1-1	TGTGCCAGCAGCTCCTCCCTGGGCACTGAAGCTTTCTTT	CASSSSLGTEAFF
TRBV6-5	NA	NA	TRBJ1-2	TGTGCCAGCAGTTACTCGGGCCGCCTTAACTATGGCTACACCTTC	CASSYSGRLNYGYTF